The clone carrying this T cell receptor beta chain was observed a handful of times. Its cognate antigen is unknown. The sample is drawn from a study of T cells after yellow fever vaccination. CDR1 and CDR2 from the germline V gene are SQVTM and ANQGSEA. V was cut by 3 bases and J by 1 base, with 24 bases left in between. CDR3 length equals 19 residues. TCRdb re-called the 5' RACE reads through MiXCR, storing one row per CDR3 protein. The sample comprises 450,000 to 650,000 distinct CDR3 sequences, 20% to 25% of which are singletons, and about 16% rests with the top ten. Study-level findings and limits: Few clonotypes appeared in both CD4 and CD8 compartments.

This clonotype originated in a man between 18 and 29 years old who received the YFV17D yellow fever vaccine. The input for sequencing was PBMCs, taken more than 20 days after the first yellow fever vaccination. The genes are TRBV29-1 and TRBJ1-4, with a tentative D call TRBD1 (5 bases). As DNA, the CDR3 is TGCAGCGTTGAGATCGGCCAGGGTTTTAGCGCACAAACTAATGAAAAACTGTTTTTT. Translation gives CSVEIGQGFSAQTNEKLFF. The whole variable domain, filled in from reference TRBV29-1 and TRBJ1-4, reads SAVISQKPSRDICQRGTSLTIQCQVDSQVTMMFWYRQQPGQSLTLIATANQGSEATYESGFVIDKFPISRPNLTFSTLTVSNMSPEDSSIYLCSVEIGQGFSAQTNEKLFFGSGTQLSVL.